The rows below give T cell receptor beta chains drawn from one sample of a study of cytomegalovirus exposure and HLA in healthy donors. Only in-frame clones appear in the TCRdb table, and some are missing; sequencing was by immunoSEQ multiplex PCR. The sample records 150,000 to 200,000 clones, roughly four fifths being singletons. Material for sequencing was PBMCs. These receptors all come from a middle-aged man in good health and CMV-seropositive. Both conserved end residues are part of each CDR3. D genes are given only for firm matches. Expanded clones get a size class; other rows say once, few or many, or leave the size out.

J | size | V | D | length | DNA | CDR3
TRBJ2-7 | NA | TRBV19 | TRBD2 | 14 | TGTGCCAGTAGTATATGGAGCGGGAGTAACGAGCAGTACTTC | CASSIWSGSNEQYF
TRBJ1-2 | NA | TRBV5-1 | NA | 14 | TGCGCCAGCAGCTCTCCACAGGGAGGGGATGGCTACACCTTC | CASSSPQGGDGYTF
TRBJ1-5 | NA | TRBV6-5 | NA | 13 | TGTGCCAGCAGTGAAGACAGAGATCAGCACCAGCATTTT | CASSEDRDQHQHF
TRBJ2-7 | NA | TRBV28 | NA | 15 | TGTGCCAGCAGCTTGAAAATGCCAGGGATGTACGAGCAGTACTTC | CASSLKMPGMYEQYF
TRBJ2-7 | NA | TRBV5-1 | TRBD1 | 17 | TGCGCCAGCAGCCCGTGGGTTGGGCCGGGACAGTTCTACGAGCAGTACTTC | CASSPWVGPGQFYEQYF
TRBJ2-1 | NA | TRBV21-1 | NA | 16 | TGTGCCAGCAGCAAAGAGCGGACTGGAACTTACAATGAGCAGTTCTTC | CASSKERTGTYNEQFF
TRBJ2-3 | NA | TRBV7-8 | NA | 16 | TGTGCCAGCAGCTTAGCGATCCAGCGCGGGGCAGATACGCAGTATTTT | CASSLAIQRGADTQYF
TRBJ1-1 | NA | TRBV28 | TRBD1 | 15 | TGTGCCAGCAGTTCCCAGGGGGCGCGGGACACTGAAGCTTTCTTT | CASSSQGARDTEAFF
TRBJ1-1 | NA | TRBV2 | NA | 12 | TGTGCCAGCAGTATTCAGGGGACTGAAGCTTTCTTT | CASSIQGTEAFF
TRBJ1-5 | NA | TRBV5-1 | TRBD1 | 15 | TGCGCCAGCAGCCTGGGGGGACAGGGGTATCAGCCCCAGCATTTT | CASSLGGQGYQPQHF
TRBJ1-2 | NA | TRBV28 | NA | 16 | TGTGCCAGCAGCGAAACTGCACACCGGGGGGACTATGGCTACACCTTC | CASSETAHRGDYGYTF
TRBJ2-7 | NA | TRBV27 | NA | 13 | TGTGCCAGCAGCTACGCTTTCGGTTACGAGCAGTACTTC | CASSYAFGYEQYF
TRBJ2-2 | NA | TRBV28 | TRBD1 | 13 | TGTGCCAGCCCGGACAGGAGCACCGGGGAGCTGTTTTTT | CASPDRSTGELFF
TRBJ2-1 | once | TRBV5-5 | TRBD2 | 15 | TGTGCCAGCAGCTTCTCAGCGGGGGGGCCGAATGAGCAGTTCTTC | CASSFSAGGPNEQFF